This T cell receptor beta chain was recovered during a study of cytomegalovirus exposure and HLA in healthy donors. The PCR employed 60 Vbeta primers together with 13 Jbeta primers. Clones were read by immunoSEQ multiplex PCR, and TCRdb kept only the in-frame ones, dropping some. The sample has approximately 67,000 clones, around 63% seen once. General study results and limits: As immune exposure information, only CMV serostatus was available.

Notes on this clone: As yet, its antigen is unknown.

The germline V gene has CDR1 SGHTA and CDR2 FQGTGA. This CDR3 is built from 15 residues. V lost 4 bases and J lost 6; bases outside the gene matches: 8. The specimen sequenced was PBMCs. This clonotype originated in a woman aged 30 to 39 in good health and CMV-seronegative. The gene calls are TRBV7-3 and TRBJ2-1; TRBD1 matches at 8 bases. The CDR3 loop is CASSSGTGIFNEQFF. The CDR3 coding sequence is TGTGCCAGCAGCTCCGGGACAGGAATCTTCAATGAGCAGTTCTTC.